The clone carrying this T cell receptor (beta chain) was detected only a few times. In germline, CDR1 is KGHSH, CDR2 LQKENI. The V and J ends lost 6 bases and 1 base respectively, with 11 bases between them. The CDR3 contains 14 residues. The record originates from a study of blood T cell repertoires in COVID-19. The table came from immunoSEQ multiplex PCR; TCRdb's copy has only in-frame clones and leaves some out. The data contain approximately 97,000 clones, approximately 85% of them singletons. V gene TRBV18 combines with J gene TRBJ2-3; D remains unclear. The source material was peripheral blood. This TCR was sampled from a human donor in a cohort sampled during active COVID-19. CDR3 bases: TGTGCCAGCTCCTCTGATTCAGGCACAGATACGCAGTATTTT. Its protein product is CASSSDSGTDTQYF.